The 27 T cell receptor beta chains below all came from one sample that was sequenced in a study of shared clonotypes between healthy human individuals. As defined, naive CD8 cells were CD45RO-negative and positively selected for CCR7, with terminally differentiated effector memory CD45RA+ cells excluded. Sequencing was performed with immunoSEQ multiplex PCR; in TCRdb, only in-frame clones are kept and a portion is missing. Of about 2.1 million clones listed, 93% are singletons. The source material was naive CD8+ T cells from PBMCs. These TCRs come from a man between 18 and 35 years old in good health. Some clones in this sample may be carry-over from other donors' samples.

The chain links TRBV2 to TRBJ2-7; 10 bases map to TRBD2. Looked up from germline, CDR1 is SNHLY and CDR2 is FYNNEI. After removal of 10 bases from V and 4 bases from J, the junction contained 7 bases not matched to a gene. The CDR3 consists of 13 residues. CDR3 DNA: TGTGCCACCTCAACTAGCGGGGCTTACGAGCAGTACTTC. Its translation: CATSTSGAYEQYF. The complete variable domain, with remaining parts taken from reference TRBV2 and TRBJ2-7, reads EPEVTQTPSHQVTQMGQEVILRCVPISNHLYFYWYRQILGQKVEFLVSFYNNEISEKSEIFDDQFSVERPDGSNFTLKIRSTKLEDSAMYFCATSTSGAYEQYFGPGTRLTVT.

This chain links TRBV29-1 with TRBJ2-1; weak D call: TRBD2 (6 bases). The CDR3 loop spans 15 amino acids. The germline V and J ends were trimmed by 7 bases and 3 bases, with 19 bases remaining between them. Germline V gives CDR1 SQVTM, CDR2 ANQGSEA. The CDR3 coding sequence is TGCAGCGCCGCCGGGGCTAGCGTTGACTACAATGAGCAGTTCTTC. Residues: CSAAGASVDYNEQFF.

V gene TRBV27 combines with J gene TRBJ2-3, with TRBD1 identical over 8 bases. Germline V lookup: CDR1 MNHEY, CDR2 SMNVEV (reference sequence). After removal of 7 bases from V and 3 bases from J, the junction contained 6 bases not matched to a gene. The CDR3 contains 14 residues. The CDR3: CASIQQGVTDTQYF. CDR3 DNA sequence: TGTGCCAGCATCCAACAGGGGGTAACAGATACGCAGTATTTT.

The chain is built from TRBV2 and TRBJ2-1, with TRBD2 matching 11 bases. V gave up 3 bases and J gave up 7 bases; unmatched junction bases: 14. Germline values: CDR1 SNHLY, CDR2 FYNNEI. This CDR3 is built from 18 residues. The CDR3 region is CASSDTPETSGIGNEQFF. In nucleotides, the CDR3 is TGTGCCAGCAGTGATACCCCCGAGACTAGCGGGATTGGTAATGAGCAGTTCTTC.

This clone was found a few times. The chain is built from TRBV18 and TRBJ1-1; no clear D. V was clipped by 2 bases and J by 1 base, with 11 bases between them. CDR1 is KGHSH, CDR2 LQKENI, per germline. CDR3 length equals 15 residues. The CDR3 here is CASSPDSYKNTEAFF. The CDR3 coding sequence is TGTGCCAGCTCACCAGATAGTTACAAGAACACTGAAGCTTTCTTT. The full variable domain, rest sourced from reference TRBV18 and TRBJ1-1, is NAGVMQNPRHLVRRRGQEARLRCSPMKGHSHVYWYRQLPEEGLKFMVYLQKENIIDESGMPKERFSAEFPKEGPSILRIQQVVRGDSAAYFCASSPDSYKNTEAFFGQGTRLTVV.

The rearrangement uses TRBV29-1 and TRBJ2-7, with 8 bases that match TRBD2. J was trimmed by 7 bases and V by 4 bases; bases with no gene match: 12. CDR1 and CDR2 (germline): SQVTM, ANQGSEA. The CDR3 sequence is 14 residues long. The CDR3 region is CSVAGGRTGREQYF. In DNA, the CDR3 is TGCAGCGTTGCGGGGGGGCGGACCGGCAGGGAGCAGTACTTC.

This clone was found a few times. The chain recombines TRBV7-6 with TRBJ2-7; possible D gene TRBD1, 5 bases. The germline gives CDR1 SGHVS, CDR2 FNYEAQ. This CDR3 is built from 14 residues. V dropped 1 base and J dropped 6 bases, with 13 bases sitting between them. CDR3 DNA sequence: TGTGCCAGCAGCTTAGGGCTGTCTAGGGGCGAGCAGTACTTC. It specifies CASSLGLSRGEQYF.

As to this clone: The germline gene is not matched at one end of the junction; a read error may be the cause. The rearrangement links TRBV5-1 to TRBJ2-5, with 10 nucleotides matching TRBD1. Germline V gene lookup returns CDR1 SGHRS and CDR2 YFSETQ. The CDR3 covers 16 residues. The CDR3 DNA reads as TGCGCCAGCAGCTTAAACTCCGGGACAGGGGATGAAGATGGGAACTTC. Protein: CASSLNSGTGDEDGNF.

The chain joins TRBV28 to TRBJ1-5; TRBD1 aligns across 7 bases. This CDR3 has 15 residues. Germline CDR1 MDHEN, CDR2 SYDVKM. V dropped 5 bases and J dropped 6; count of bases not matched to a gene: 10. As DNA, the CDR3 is TGTGCCAGCAGTGATTACAGGGGCTCGGGTCAGCCCCAGCATTTT. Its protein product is CASSDYRGSGQPQHF. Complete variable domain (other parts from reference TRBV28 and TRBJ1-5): DVKVTQSSRYLVKRTGEKVFLECVQDMDHENMFWYRQDPGLGLRLIYFSYDVKMKEKGDIPEGYSVSREKKERFSLILESASTNQTSMYLCASSDYRGSGQPQHFGDGTRLSIL.

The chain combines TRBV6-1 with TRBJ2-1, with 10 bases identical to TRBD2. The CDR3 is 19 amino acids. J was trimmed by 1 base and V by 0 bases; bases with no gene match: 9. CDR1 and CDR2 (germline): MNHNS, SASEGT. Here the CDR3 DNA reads TGTGCCAGCAGTGAAGCCGCCTCCCTAGCGGGGGTTTCCTACAATGAGCAGTTCTTC. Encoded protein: CASSEAASLAGVSYNEQFF.

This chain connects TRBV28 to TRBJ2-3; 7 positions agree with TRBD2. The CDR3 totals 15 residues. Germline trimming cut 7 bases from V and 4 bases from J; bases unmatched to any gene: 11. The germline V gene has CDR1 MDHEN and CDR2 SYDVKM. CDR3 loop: CASNSAGEDADTQYF. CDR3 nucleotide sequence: TGTGCCAGCAACTCGGCGGGAGAGGATGCAGATACGCAGTATTTT.

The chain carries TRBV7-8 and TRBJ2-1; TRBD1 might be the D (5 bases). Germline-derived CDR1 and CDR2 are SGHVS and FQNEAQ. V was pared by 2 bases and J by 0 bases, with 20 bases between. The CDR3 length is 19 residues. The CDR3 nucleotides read TGTGCCAGCAGCTTATTTCAGGGTTTGCCAGGCCTCTCCTACAATGAGCAGTTCTTC. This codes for CASSLFQGLPGLSYNEQFF.

The CDR3 DNA is TGTGCCAGCAGCTTCCCCCCAATGGCAGGGCCCACCGACGATGAAAAACTGTTTTTT. This encodes CASSFPPMAGPTDDEKLFF. This chain joins TRBV7-6 and TRBJ1-4; possibly TRBD1 for D (5 bases). Germline lookup yields CDR1 SGHVS and CDR2 FNYEAQ. Trimming cost V 3 bases and J 6 bases, with 26 bases left between them. This CDR3 region has 19 residues. Supplemented by reference TRBV7-6 and TRBJ1-4, the full variable domain reads GAGVSQSPRYKVTKRGQDVALRCDPISGHVSLYWYRQALGQGPEFLTYFNYEAQQDKSGLPNDRFSAERPEGSISTLTIQRTEQRDSAMYRCASSFPPMAGPTDDEKLFFGSGTQLSVL.

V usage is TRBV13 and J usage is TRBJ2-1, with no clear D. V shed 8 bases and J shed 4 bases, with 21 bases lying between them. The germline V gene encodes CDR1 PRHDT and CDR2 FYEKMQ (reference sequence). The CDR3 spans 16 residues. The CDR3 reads CASSFSEREIYNEQFF. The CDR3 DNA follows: TGTGCCAGCTCCTTTTCGGAGCGAGAAATATACAATGAGCAGTTCTTC.

CDR3 sequence (DNA): TGTGCCAGCAGCTTACCTAGCGGGGTGAACAATGAGCAGTTCTTC. Translated: CASSLPSGVNNEQFF. The chain links TRBV7-9 to TRBJ2-1; TRBD2 aligns across 9 bases. Trimming removed 2 bases from V and 5 bases from J; junction bases left unmatched: 4. Germline-derived CDR1 and CDR2 are SEHNR and FQNEAQ (reference sequence). The CDR3 sequence is 15 residues long.

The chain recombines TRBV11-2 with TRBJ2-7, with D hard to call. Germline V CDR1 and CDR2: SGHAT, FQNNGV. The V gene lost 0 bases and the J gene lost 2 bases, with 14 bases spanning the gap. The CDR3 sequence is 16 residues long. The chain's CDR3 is CASSLDLNGLTYEQYF. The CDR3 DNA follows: TGTGCCAGCAGCTTAGATCTTAATGGGCTCACCTACGAGCAGTACTTC.

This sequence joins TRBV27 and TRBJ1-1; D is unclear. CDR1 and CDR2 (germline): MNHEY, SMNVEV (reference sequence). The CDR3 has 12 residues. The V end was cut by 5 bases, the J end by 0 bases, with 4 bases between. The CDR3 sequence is CASSPLNTEAFF. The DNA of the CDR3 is TGTGCCAGCAGTCCCCTGAACACTGAAGCTTTCTTT.

The CDR3 region has the DNA TGTGCCAGCAGCCCCGAGTTTGTGCAGCCCCAGCATTTT. It is translated as CASSPEFVQPQHF. J is TRBJ1-5 and V is TRBV7-8; D is ambiguous. CDR1 is SGHVS and CDR2 is FQNEAQ in the germline V gene. V lost 5 bases to trimming and J lost 7 bases, with 12 bases between them. This CDR3 region has 13 residues.

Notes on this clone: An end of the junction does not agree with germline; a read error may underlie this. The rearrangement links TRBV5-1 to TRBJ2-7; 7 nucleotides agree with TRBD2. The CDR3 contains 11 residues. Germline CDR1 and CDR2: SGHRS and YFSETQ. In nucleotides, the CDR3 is TGCGCCAGCAGCGAAGGACTAGGGATCATCTTC. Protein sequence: CASSEGLGIIF.

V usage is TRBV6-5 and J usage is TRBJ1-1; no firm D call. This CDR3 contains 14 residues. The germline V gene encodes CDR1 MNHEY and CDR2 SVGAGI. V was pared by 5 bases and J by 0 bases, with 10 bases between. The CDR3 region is CASSDPNLNTEAFF. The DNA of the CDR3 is TGTGCCAGCAGTGACCCAAACCTGAACACTGAAGCTTTCTTT.

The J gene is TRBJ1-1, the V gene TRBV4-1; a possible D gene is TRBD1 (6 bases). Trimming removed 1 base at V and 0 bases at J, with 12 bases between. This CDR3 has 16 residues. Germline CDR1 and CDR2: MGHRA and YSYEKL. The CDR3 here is CASSQGGWGLNTEAFF. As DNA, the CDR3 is TGCGCCAGCAGCCAAGGTGGGTGGGGGCTGAACACTGAAGCTTTCTTT.

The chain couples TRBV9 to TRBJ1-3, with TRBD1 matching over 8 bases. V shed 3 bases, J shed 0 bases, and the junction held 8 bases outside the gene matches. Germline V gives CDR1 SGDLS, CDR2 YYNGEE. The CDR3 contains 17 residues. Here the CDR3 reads CASSAGQGLYSGNTIYF. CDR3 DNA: TGTGCCAGCAGCGCAGGACAGGGCTTATACTCTGGAAACACCATATATTTT.

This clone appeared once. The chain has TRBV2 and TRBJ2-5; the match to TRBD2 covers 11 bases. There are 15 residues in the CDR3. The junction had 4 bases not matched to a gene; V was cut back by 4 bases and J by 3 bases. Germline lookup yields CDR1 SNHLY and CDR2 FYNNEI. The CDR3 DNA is TGTGCCAGCAGTGGACTAGCGGGGAACAAAGAGACCCAGTACTTC. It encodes CASSGLAGNKETQYF.

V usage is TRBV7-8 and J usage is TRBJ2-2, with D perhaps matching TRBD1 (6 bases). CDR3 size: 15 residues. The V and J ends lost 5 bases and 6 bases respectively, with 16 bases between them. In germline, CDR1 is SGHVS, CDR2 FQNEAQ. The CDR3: CASSARDNEPGELFF. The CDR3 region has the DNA TGTGCCAGCAGCGCCCGGGACAATGAGCCCGGGGAGCTGTTTTTT.

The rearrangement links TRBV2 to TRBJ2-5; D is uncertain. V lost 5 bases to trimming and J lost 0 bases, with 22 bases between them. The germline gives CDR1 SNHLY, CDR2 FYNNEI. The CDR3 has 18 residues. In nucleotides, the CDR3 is TGTGCCAGCAGTCCCTCCCTTCCTGGCGGAGAGTACCAAGAGACCCAGTACTTC. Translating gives CASSPSLPGGEYQETQYF.

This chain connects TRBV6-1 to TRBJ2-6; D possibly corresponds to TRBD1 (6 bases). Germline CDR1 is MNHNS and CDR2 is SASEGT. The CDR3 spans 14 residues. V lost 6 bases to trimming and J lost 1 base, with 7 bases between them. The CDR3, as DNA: TGTGCCAGCAGCACAGGGTCTGGGGCCAACGTCCTGACTTTC. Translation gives CASSTGSGANVLTF.

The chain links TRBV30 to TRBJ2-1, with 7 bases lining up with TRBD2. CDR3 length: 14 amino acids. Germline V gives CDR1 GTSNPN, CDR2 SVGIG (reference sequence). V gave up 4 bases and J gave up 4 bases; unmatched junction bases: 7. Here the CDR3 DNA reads TGTGCCTGGAAGCGAGACGGGAGGTACAATGAGCAGTTCTTC. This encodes CAWKRDGRYNEQFF.